A selection of T cell receptor beta chains follows, all from one sample in a study of blood T cell repertoires in COVID-19. The table came from immunoSEQ multiplex PCR; TCRdb's copy has only in-frame clones and leaves some out. The sample lists 250,000 to 400,000 clones; about 91% were seen once. Sequenced: peripheral blood. The receptor set was obtained from a woman aged 25 to 39 with COVID-19, enrolled during active disease. Both conserved end residues are part of each CDR3. Clone size is given for some rows only: seen once, a few or many times, or a class if the clone is expanded.

>TRBV6-2/TRBV6-3|-
CASSSGGEAGKLFF
>TRBV5-1|-
CASSLGGGANQPQHF
>TRBV28|-
CASSLRTGVETQYF
>TRBV9|-
CASSTGQTGYSRNTIYF
>TRBV25-1|-
CASSRGVSPLHF
>TRBV29-1|once
CSVVQVNTEAFF
>TRBV7-9|-
CASSLVVGAGNTEAFF
>TRBV15|-
CATSRQGANTEAFF
>TRBV9|-
CASSATGETGELFF
>TRBV9|-
CASSVDLGRAYEQYF
>TRBV6-4|once
CASSDDQGASYGYTF
>TRBV12-5|-
CASGLVERLGGYTF
>TRBV11-3|once
CASSLISANEQFF
>TRBV29-1|-
CSVTSGGSYEQYF
>TRBV7-6|once
CASSKGTSGGYGDTQYF
>TRBV5-1|-
CASSLEGQGRFETQYF
>TRBV5-1|-
CASSLGQGRRAFF
>TRBV11-2|-
CASSLVRQYGYTF
>TRBV5-5|-
CASSLQGWGPQSPLHF
>TRBV18|-
CASSPVSTGELFF
>TRBV7-3|-
CASSLRGVSYNEQFF
>TRBV19|-
CASSMRGEGNQPQHF
>TRBV2|-
CASREGLNEKLFF
>TRBV19|-
CASSIRSLRGQPQHF
>TRBV5-5|-
CASSLASGLNYEQYF
>TRBV6-5|-
CASSRQYQETQYF
>TRBV6-6|-
CASSYSPGTGTYGYTF
>TRBV7-2|-
CASSDRVLGANVLTF
>TRBV10-3|-
CAISESVAAGGYEQYF
>TRBV6-5|-
CASSHDRGYNYGYTF
>TRBV6-5|once
CASSLGTAYEQYF
>TRBV5-6|-
CASSPWNLARTEAFF
>TRBV2|-
CASTRDSSRARYGYTF
>TRBV9|few
CASSARQHTEAFF
>TRBV5-1|once
CASSPGQGRYQPQHF
>TRBV2|-
CASTTGGADTEAFF
>TRBV6-5|-
CASSRLTGDNSPLHF
>TRBV29-1|-
CSVGSPQGAYGYTF
>TRBV24-1|-
CATSDFEGANQPQHF
>TRBV3-1/TRBV3-2|-
CASSQDSAGIKLFF
>TRBV6-5|-
CASSYVSSSHEQYF
>TRBV5-1|-
CASSFSDSGYTF
>TRBV10-2|-
CASKDRGDQPQHF
>TRBV5-6|-
CASSKDRVNEKLFF
>TRBV10-1|-
CASRAGGPLATQYF
>TRBV11-1|-
CASSLGGHTEAFF
>TRBV28|-
CASSAQGGTEAFF